This T cell receptor beta chain emerged from a study of cytomegalovirus exposure and HLA in healthy donors. Findings and limits, study-wide: Prediction of most subjects' HLA-A and HLA-B alleles by TCR beta sequences was reportedly accurate. An assumption of roughly uniform sequencing depth across donors underlay the presence/absence analyses.

The ends lost 4 bases at V and 9 bases at J; junction bases unmatched: 6. Germline V lookup: CDR1 SGHNT, CDR2 YYREEE (reference sequence). The CDR3 covers 13 residues. In the case of this clone: Its target is not known.

Primers for the PCR totalled 60 Vbeta and 13 Jbeta. Some clones are missing from TCRdb's copy, which holds only in-frame ones; the method was immunoSEQ multiplex PCR. The sample shows 90,000 to 120,000 clones, around 77% of them seen only once. This clonotype originated in a man aged 18 to 29 in good health and CMV-seronegative. The genes are TRBV5-4 and TRBJ1-5, with 8 bases lining up with TRBD1. Material: PBMCs. The CDR3 coding sequence is TGTGCCAGCAGCATACAGGGGGAAGGGCCCCAGCATTTT. Translated: CASSIQGEGPQHF. The full variable domain, with the rest looked up from reference TRBV5-4 and TRBJ1-5, is ETGVTQSPTHLIKTRGQQVTLRCSSQSGHNTVSWYQQALGQGPQFIFQYYREEENGRGNFPPRFSGLQFPNYSSELNVNALELDDSALYLCASSIQGEGPQHFGDGTRLSIL.